These 21 T cell receptor beta chains originate from one sample sequenced in a study of vaccination and CD4 T cells after COVID-19. The antigens of these receptors remain unknown. Cultured CD4+ T cells had their DNA profiled by the Oncomine TCR Beta short-read assay. TCRdb reprocessed the PCR reads with MiXCR, giving one entry per CDR3 protein. The table lists some 16,000 distinct CDR3 sequences, roughly four fifths of them singletons. This sample's treatment: roughly 10-day PBMC culture with coronavirus spike peptide pools or control peptides (ViraFEST assay). Sequenced here: CD4+ T cells from blood, cultured in vitro, sampled after SARS-CoV-2 vaccination. All receptors come from a human donor who received a COVID-19 vaccine.

This chain joins TRBV9 and TRBJ1-2; no clear D. The CDR3 consists of 14 residues. The germline CDR1 and CDR2 sequences are SGDLS and YYNGEE. V was shortened by 3 bases and J by 4 bases, with 13 bases between the two germline ends. In nucleotides, the CDR3 is TGTGCCAGCAGCGGTTCCGGGAGGTTCTATGGCTACACCTTC. It specifies CASSGSGRFYGYTF.

This clonotype is a singleton in its sample. J is TRBJ2-7 and V is TRBV5-1, with 9 bases fitting TRBD1. The length of the CDR3 is 20 residues. Trimming at V came to 4 bases and at J to 2 bases, leaving 22 bases not matched to a gene. Looked up from germline, CDR1 is SGHRS and CDR2 is YFSETQ. The chain's CDR3 is CASSPKGQGLMARRPYEQYF. The DNA of the CDR3 is TGCGCCAGCAGCCCGAAAGGACAGGGGCTTATGGCGCGCCGACCCTACGAGCAGTACTTC.

The V call is TRBV12-3 or TRBV12-4, the J call TRBJ2-5, with TRBD1 matching over 8 bases. This CDR3 comprises 16 residues. Unmatched junction bases numbered 6, after V lost 1 base and J lost 2 bases. The CDR3 protein is CASSLGGQGPQETQYF. CDR3 sequence (DNA): TGTGCCAGCAGTTTAGGAGGACAGGGCCCACAAGAGACCCAGTACTTC.

This chain connects TRBV2 to TRBJ2-5; 7 nucleotides line up with TRBD2. Per germline, CDR1 SNHLY and CDR2 FYNNEI. The V gene end was trimmed by 8 bases and the J gene end by 5 bases; junction bases not matched to a gene: 11. The CDR3 is 14 amino acids. CDR3 DNA: TGTGCCAGCTGGCGGGACTACTCCTCGGAGACCCAGTACTTC. The encoded protein is CASWRDYSSETQYF.

The chain is built from TRBV19 and TRBJ2-7, with 7 bases matching TRBD1. The ends lost 6 bases at V and 5 bases at J; junction bases unmatched: 7. Germline-derived CDR1 and CDR2 are LNHDA and SQIVND (reference sequence). This CDR3 contains 13 residues. CDR3 nucleotides: TGTGCCAGTAGAAACAGGGGTAACAACGAGCAGTACTTC. Its protein product is CASRNRGNNEQYF.

This clonotype was found once. The chain combines TRBV20-1 with TRBJ2-5; 8 nucleotides agree with TRBD1. Germline V gene lookup returns CDR1 DFQATT and CDR2 SNEGSKA (reference sequence). J lost 7 bases, V lost 7 bases, and 8 bases had no gene match. The CDR3 has 12 amino acids. CDR3 protein: CSVQVGTGTQYF. The CDR3 DNA reads TGCAGTGTACAGGTGGGGACAGGGACCCAGTACTTC.

The genes are TRBV7-2 and TRBJ2-5; D might be TRBD2 (5 bases). Germline CDR1 is SGHTA and CDR2 is FQGNSA. CDR3 length equals 15 residues. Trimming shortened V by 2 bases and J by 2 bases, and 12 bases separated the two germline ends. Here the CDR3 reads CASSLIRGQQETQYF. The CDR3 DNA follows: TGTGCCAGCAGCTTAATTCGCGGGCAACAAGAGACCCAGTACTTC.

The chain couples TRBV12-3 or TRBV12-4 to TRBJ2-7, with 9 bases fitting TRBD2. The trim removed 3 bases at V and 6 bases at J, leaving 6 bases unmatched. The CDR3 runs to 14 residues. CDR3 sequence reads: CASSLIAGGLEQYF. For the CDR3, the DNA is TGTGCCAGCAGTTTGATTGCGGGGGGGCTCGAGCAGTACTTC.

This clonotype is a singleton in its sample. The chain employs TRBV23-1 and TRBJ1-1; D is uncertain. TRBV23-1 is sorted into the ORF group, with uncertain function. V was pared by 6 bases and J by 1 base, with 18 bases between. This CDR3 region has 16 residues. The DNA of the CDR3 is TGCGCCAGCAGAACATGGGCGCCAAAGGGGAACACTGAAGCTTTCTTT. As protein: CASRTWAPKGNTEAFF.

This clonotype qualifies as medium-sized. The genes are TRBV20-1 and TRBJ1-5, with D possibly matching TRBD1 (5 bases). Germline-derived CDR1 and CDR2 are DFQATT and SNEGSKA (reference sequence). V lost 5 bases and J 3 bases, leaving 14 bases between the germline ends. The CDR3 length is 14 residues. The CDR3 bases are TGCAGTGCTCCCTCTAGGGGTACCAATCAGCCCCAGCATTTT. Translation: CSAPSRGTNQPQHF.

The V and J genes are TRBV6-5 and TRBJ1-5, with a possible D match to TRBD1 (5 bases). Germline V gene data show CDR1 as MNHEY and CDR2 as SVGAGI. There are 14 residues in the CDR3. V lost 0 bases and J 7 bases, leaving 10 bases between the germline ends. The CDR3 DNA reads as TGTGCCAGCAGTTACTCTGCAGGGTTCCAGCCCCAGCATTTT. This gives the protein CASSYSAGFQPQHF.

This clonotype was counted between two and nine times. V usage is TRBV7-9 and J usage is TRBJ2-3; possibly TRBD2 for D (5 bases). The CDR3 sequence is 13 residues long. V lost 5 bases and J lost 4, with 10 bases in between. Per the germline V gene, CDR1 is SEHNR and CDR2 is FQNEAQ (reference sequence). The CDR3 region has the DNA TGTGCCAGCAGCGAACGGCGGGCAGATACGCAGTATTTT. This gives the protein CASSERRADTQYF. The full variable domain, completed using reference TRBV7-9 and TRBJ2-3, is DTGVSQNPRHKITKRGQNVTFRCDPISEHNRLYWYRQTLGQGPEFLTYFQNEAQLEKSRLLSDRFSAERPKGSFSTLEIQRTEQGDSAMYLCASSERRADTQYFGPGTRLTVL.

This chain uses TRBV7-2 with TRBJ1-1; 7 bases match TRBD1. V was clipped by 0 bases and J by 10 bases; unmatched bases: 5. Germline V lookup: CDR1 SGHTA, CDR2 FQGNSA. CDR3 length equals 13 residues. The CDR3 loop is CASSLARGSVAFF. The CDR3 DNA is TGTGCCAGCAGCTTAGCCAGGGGGAGTGTAGCTTTCTTT.

V gene TRBV18 combines with J gene TRBJ2-7; D gene uncertain. The CDR3 consists of 17 residues. Germline-derived CDR1 and CDR2 are KGHSH and LQKENI. The V end was cut by 2 bases, the J end by 4 bases, with 21 bases between. The CDR3 DNA follows: TGTGCCAGCTCACCAGTTAATTTAGGCAGGTTCGATTACGAGCAGTACTTC. Translating gives CASSPVNLGRFDYEQYF.

The chain links TRBV7-2 to TRBJ1-2; no clear D gene. Germline assignment: CDR1 SGHTA and CDR2 FQGNSA. V lost 1 base and J 2 bases, leaving 5 bases between the germline ends. The CDR3 totals 13 residues. The DNA for the CDR3 is TGTGCCAGCAGCTTAGAACACAACTATGGCTACACCTTC. Residues: CASSLEHNYGYTF. Variable domain in full (rest from reference TRBV7-2 and TRBJ1-2): GAGVSQSPSNKVTEKGKDVELRCDPISGHTALYWYRQSLGQGLEFLIYFQGNSAPDKSGLPSDRFSAERTGGSVSTLTIQRTQQEDSAVYLCASSLEHNYGYTFGSGTRLTVV.

V usage is TRBV24-1 and J usage is TRBJ2-6; 8 nucleotides line up with TRBD1. Looked up from germline, CDR1 is KGHDR and CDR2 is SFDVKD. The CDR3 sequence is 19 residues long. The trim removed 2 bases at V and 0 bases at J, leaving 8 bases unmatched. CDR3 nucleotides: TGTGCCACCAGTGATTCCGCCAGGGGGCCCAGCTCTGGGGCCAACGTCCTGACTTTC. Translating it yields CATSDSARGPSSGANVLTF.

The chain uses TRBV19 and TRBJ2-7, with D possibly matching TRBD1 (6 bases). Deletions cut 3 bases from V and 1 base from J, with 13 bases between. The CDR3 loop spans 15 amino acids. Germline CDR1 is LNHDA and CDR2 is SQIVND (reference sequence). CDR3 sequence: CASSIFQGGSYEQYF. DNA of the CDR3: TGTGCCAGTAGTATTTTTCAAGGGGGATCCTACGAGCAGTACTTC.

This chain uses TRBV27 with TRBJ1-5, with D perhaps TRBD1 (5 bases). Germline CDR1 reads MNHEY; CDR2 reads SMNVEV (reference sequence). The CDR3 sequence is 16 residues long. V was trimmed by 4 bases and J by 5 bases, leaving 18 bases between them. DNA for the CDR3: TGTGCCAGCAGTTCCCGACAGAGAAAATCGGATCAGCCCCAGCATTTT. Its translation: CASSSRQRKSDQPQHF.

The rearrangement joins TRBV5-4 to TRBJ2-1; the match to TRBD1 covers 7 bases. The CDR3 runs 15 residues. Trimming at V came to 4 bases and at J to 10 bases, leaving 14 bases not matched to a gene. Germline-derived CDR1 and CDR2 are SGHNT and YYREEE (reference sequence). The CDR3 protein is CASSRDRVVAQEQFF. The CDR3, as DNA: TGTGCCAGCAGCCGAGACAGGGTAGTAGCTCAAGAGCAGTTCTTC.

V usage is TRBV24-1 and J usage is TRBJ2-7, with no clear D. The germline V and J ends were trimmed by 9 bases and 6 bases, with 14 bases remaining between them. This CDR3 contains 12 residues. Per germline, CDR1 KGHDR and CDR2 SFDVKD. DNA of the CDR3: TGTGCCACCCGACGACGGAGATTCGAGCAGTACTTC. Translating gives CATRRRRFEQYF.

DNA for the CDR3: TGTGCCAGTAGTCTGGGCCGCACAGATACGCAGTATTTT. Translating gives CASSLGRTDTQYF. The chain recombines TRBV19 with TRBJ2-3; D gene ambiguous. Germline lookup yields CDR1 LNHDA and CDR2 SQIVND (reference sequence). This CDR3 is 13 amino acids long. V lost 5 bases and J lost 1, with 7 bases in between. Based on the CDR3 plus reference TRBV19 and TRBJ2-3, the full variable domain is DGGITQSPKYLFRKEGQNVTLSCEQNLNHDAMYWYRQDPGQGLRLIYYSQIVNDFQKGDIAEGYSVSREKKESFPLTVTSAQKNPTAFYLCASSLGRTDTQYFGPGTRLTVL.